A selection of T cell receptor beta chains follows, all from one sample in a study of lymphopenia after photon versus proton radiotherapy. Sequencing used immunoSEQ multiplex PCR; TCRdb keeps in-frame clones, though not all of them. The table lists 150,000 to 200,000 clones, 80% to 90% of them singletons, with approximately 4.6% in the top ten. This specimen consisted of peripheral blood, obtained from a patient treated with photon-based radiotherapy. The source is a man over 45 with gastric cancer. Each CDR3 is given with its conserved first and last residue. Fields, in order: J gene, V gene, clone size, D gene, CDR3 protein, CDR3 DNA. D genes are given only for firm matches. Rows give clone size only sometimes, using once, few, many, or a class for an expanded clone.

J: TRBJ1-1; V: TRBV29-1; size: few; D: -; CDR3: CSVGGAYTEAFF; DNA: TGCAGCGTTGGGGGGGCGTACACTGAAGCTTTCTTT
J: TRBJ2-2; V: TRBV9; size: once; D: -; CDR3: CASSVGPRGTGELFF; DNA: TGTGCCAGCAGCGTAGGCCCCCGGGGCACCGGGGAGCTGTTTTTT
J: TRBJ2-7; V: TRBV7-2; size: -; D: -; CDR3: CASSLVGVEQYF; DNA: TGTGCCAGCAGCTTAGTTGGAGTGGAGCAGTACTTC
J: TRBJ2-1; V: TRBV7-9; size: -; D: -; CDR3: CASRPPGSYNEQFF; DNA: TGTGCCAGCAGGCCCCCCGGCTCCTACAATGAGCAGTTCTTC
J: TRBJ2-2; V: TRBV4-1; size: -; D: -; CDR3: CASSQIKRGRTGELFF; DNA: TGCGCCAGCAGCCAAATTAAAAGGGGCCGCACCGGGGAGCTGTTTTTT
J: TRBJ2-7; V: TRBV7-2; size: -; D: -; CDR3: CASTQPGPTYEQYF; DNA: TGTGCCAGCACCCAACCGGGACCCACATACGAGCAGTACTTC
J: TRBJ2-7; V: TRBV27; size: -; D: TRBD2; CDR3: CASSPFLGGEWPVGSYEQYF; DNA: TGTGCCAGCAGCCCTTTTTTGGGGGGGGAATGGCCCGTAGGCTCCTACGAGCAGTACTTC
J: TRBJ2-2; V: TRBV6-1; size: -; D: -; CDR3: CASSGHGAANTGELFF; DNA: TGTGCCAGCAGTGGCCATGGAGCCGCGAACACCGGGGAGCTGTTTTTT
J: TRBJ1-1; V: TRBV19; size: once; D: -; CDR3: CASSRRFEAFF; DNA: TGTGCCAGTAGCCGACGGTTTGAAGCTTTCTTT
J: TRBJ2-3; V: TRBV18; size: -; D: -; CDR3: CASSPVGGRGADTQYF; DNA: TGTGCCAGCTCACCCGTCGGAGGGAGAGGGGCAGATACGCAGTATTTT